The entry below describes one TCR beta chain. Its specificity is unknown. Each CDR3 protein is one row after TCRdb ran MiXCR on the RT-PCR reads. The table has 500,000 to 600,000 distinct CDR3 sequences, about 10% seen once. The data belong to a study of response to subunit inactivated influenza vaccine. Study results and caveats: The authors offered the suggestion that each seasonal influenza vaccination recruits few new T cells.

V lost 6 bases to trimming and J lost 8 bases; unmatched junction nucleotides: 5. Germline assignment: CDR1 DFQATT and CDR2 SNEGSKA (reference sequence). The CDR3 is 13 amino acids. The chain joins TRBV20-1 to TRBJ2-1; 12 bases are a match to TRBD2. The material was PBMCs from blood, obtained on the day of vaccination. This clonotype originated in a man aged 50 to 60 who received an inactivated influenza vaccine. For the CDR3, the DNA is TGCAGTGCCCTAGCGGGGGGGCCCGATGAGCAGTTCTTC. This sequence encodes CSALAGGPDEQFF.